A selection of T cell receptor beta chains follows, all from one sample in a study of T-cell reconstitution after alpha-beta-depleted transplantation in children. TCRdb re-derived calls from the PCR reads in MiXCR, one entry per CDR3 protein. Of a few hundred thousand distinct CDR3 sequences detected, roughly 27% appear once; the ten largest clones hold under 45%. The sequenced sample was PBMCs, obtained before TCRalphabeta/CD19-depleted stem cell transplant. The source of these receptors is a boy younger than two with Wiskott-Aldrich syndrome, due to receive a stem cell transplant. Both conserved end residues are part of each CDR3. The D gene is left open where the match is weak. Clone size is stated in some rows and not others, as once, few, many or a class when expanded.

clone size: NA
J gene: TRBJ2-5
V gene: TRBV28
D gene: NA
CDR3 protein: CASRRGQHQETQYF

clone size: NA
J gene: TRBJ2-3
V gene: TRBV28
D gene: TRBD2
CDR3 protein: CARTSGKCTDTQYF

clone size: NA
J gene: TRBJ2-7
V gene: TRBV10-2
D gene: NA
CDR3 protein: CASSLTVGSAYEQYF

clone size: NA
J gene: TRBJ2-6
V gene: TRBV5-1
D gene: NA
CDR3 protein: CASSLVGSGANGLTF

clone size: NA
J gene: TRBJ2-5
V gene: TRBV7-9
D gene: TRBD2
CDR3 protein: CASSLGGLVDLETQYF

clone size: NA
J gene: TRBJ2-3
V gene: TRBV7-9
D gene: TRBD2
CDR3 protein: CASSRSSGSADTQYF

clone size: NA
J gene: TRBJ2-1
V gene: TRBV5-1
D gene: NA
CDR3 protein: CASSLAGGIHEQFF

clone size: NA
J gene: TRBJ2-1
V gene: TRBV28
D gene: TRBD2
CDR3 protein: CASSSGTSGRPHNEQFF

clone size: once
J gene: TRBJ2-1
V gene: TRBV7-9
D gene: NA
CDR3 protein: CASSLAEASNHEQFF

clone size: NA
J gene: TRBJ2-4
V gene: TRBV3-1
D gene: TRBD2
CDR3 protein: CASSQRGDIQYF

clone size: NA
J gene: TRBJ2-1
V gene: TRBV12-3/TRBV12-4
D gene: TRBD2
CDR3 protein: CASCTSGVNEQFF

clone size: NA
J gene: TRBJ2-3
V gene: TRBV18
D gene: NA
CDR3 protein: CASSPKGRDTQYF

clone size: few
J gene: TRBJ1-2
V gene: TRBV5-1
D gene: TRBD1
CDR3 protein: CASSLDRGSGYTF

clone size: few
J gene: TRBJ2-3
V gene: TRBV7-9
D gene: TRBD2
CDR3 protein: CASSSVAGGSTDTQYF

clone size: NA
J gene: TRBJ2-4
V gene: TRBV3-1
D gene: NA
CDR3 protein: CASSHPLKNIQYF

clone size: NA
J gene: TRBJ2-1
V gene: TRBV10-3
D gene: NA
CDR3 protein: CAISEFGGQGSYNEQFF

clone size: NA
J gene: TRBJ2-5
V gene: TRBV5-1
D gene: TRBD2
CDR3 protein: CASSSAKRGSGSRETQYF

clone size: NA
J gene: TRBJ2-5
V gene: TRBV5-1
D gene: NA
CDR3 protein: CASSPGPTVRRTQYF

clone size: few
J gene: TRBJ2-3
V gene: TRBV5-6
D gene: TRBD2
CDR3 protein: CASSWSGRTDTQYF

clone size: NA
J gene: TRBJ2-1
V gene: TRBV27
D gene: NA
CDR3 protein: CGSRGISYNEQFF

clone size: many
J gene: TRBJ2-7
V gene: TRBV28
D gene: NA
CDR3 protein: CASSSTGAYEQYF

clone size: NA
J gene: TRBJ2-7
V gene: TRBV5-1
D gene: NA
CDR3 protein: CASSSFHSYEQYF

clone size: few
J gene: TRBJ1-4
V gene: TRBV12-3/TRBV12-4
D gene: NA
CDR3 protein: CASSLEAWGRAPPELVF

clone size: few
J gene: TRBJ2-3
V gene: TRBV11-1
D gene: TRBD2
CDR3 protein: CASKGDSGTGTDTQYF

clone size: NA
J gene: TRBJ1-2
V gene: TRBV12-3/TRBV12-4
D gene: NA
CDR3 protein: CASSLRRLPTYGYTF

clone size: NA
J gene: TRBJ1-1
V gene: TRBV5-1
D gene: NA
CDR3 protein: CASTRGGRTDTEAFF

clone size: NA
J gene: TRBJ2-7
V gene: TRBV10-3
D gene: TRBD1
CDR3 protein: CAISSGTGGRGFYEQYF

clone size: NA
J gene: TRBJ1-2
V gene: TRBV6-5
D gene: NA
CDR3 protein: CASSYRHANYGYTF

clone size: NA
J gene: TRBJ2-1
V gene: TRBV20-1
D gene: NA
CDR3 protein: CSAIWVKGYNEQFF

clone size: few
J gene: TRBJ2-1
V gene: TRBV6-1
D gene: NA
CDR3 protein: CASHRWSEQFF

clone size: NA
J gene: TRBJ2-4
V gene: TRBV10-3
D gene: TRBD2
CDR3 protein: CAISSAGSGTSGYEAKNIQYF

clone size: NA
J gene: TRBJ2-1
V gene: TRBV20-1
D gene: TRBD2
CDR3 protein: CSARSGLASSYNEQFF

clone size: few
J gene: TRBJ2-7
V gene: TRBV29-1
D gene: TRBD1
CDR3 protein: CSVEGQESYEQYF

clone size: few
J gene: TRBJ2-7
V gene: TRBV27
D gene: TRBD1
CDR3 protein: CASSPGWGQGALTAYEQYF

clone size: NA
J gene: TRBJ1-2
V gene: TRBV12-3/TRBV12-4
D gene: TRBD1
CDR3 protein: CASSFGQGGGDTF

clone size: NA
J gene: TRBJ2-1
V gene: TRBV2
D gene: TRBD2
CDR3 protein: CASRPYRSSPLAGAGKEQFF

clone size: NA
J gene: TRBJ1-1
V gene: TRBV6-1
D gene: NA
CDR3 protein: CASSPFRWTEAFF

clone size: NA
J gene: TRBJ2-1
V gene: TRBV29-1
D gene: NA
CDR3 protein: CSVVPGLSSYNEQFF

clone size: NA
J gene: TRBJ1-3
V gene: TRBV18
D gene: TRBD1
CDR3 protein: CASSPSSDRVAGNTIYF

clone size: NA
J gene: TRBJ1-2
V gene: TRBV2
D gene: NA
CDR3 protein: CASSEGDNVYYGYTF

clone size: many
J gene: TRBJ2-5
V gene: TRBV12-3/TRBV12-4
D gene: NA
CDR3 protein: CASSSSETQYF

clone size: few
J gene: TRBJ2-2
V gene: TRBV20-1
D gene: NA
CDR3 protein: CSADYNTGELFF

clone size: NA
J gene: TRBJ1-6
V gene: TRBV5-5
D gene: NA
CDR3 protein: CASSLGSTGYSPLHF

clone size: NA
J gene: TRBJ2-1
V gene: TRBV12-3/TRBV12-4
D gene: NA
CDR3 protein: CASSPDPGLYNEQFF

clone size: NA
J gene: TRBJ2-1
V gene: TRBV12-3/TRBV12-4
D gene: NA
CDR3 protein: CASTPGAPIYNEQFF